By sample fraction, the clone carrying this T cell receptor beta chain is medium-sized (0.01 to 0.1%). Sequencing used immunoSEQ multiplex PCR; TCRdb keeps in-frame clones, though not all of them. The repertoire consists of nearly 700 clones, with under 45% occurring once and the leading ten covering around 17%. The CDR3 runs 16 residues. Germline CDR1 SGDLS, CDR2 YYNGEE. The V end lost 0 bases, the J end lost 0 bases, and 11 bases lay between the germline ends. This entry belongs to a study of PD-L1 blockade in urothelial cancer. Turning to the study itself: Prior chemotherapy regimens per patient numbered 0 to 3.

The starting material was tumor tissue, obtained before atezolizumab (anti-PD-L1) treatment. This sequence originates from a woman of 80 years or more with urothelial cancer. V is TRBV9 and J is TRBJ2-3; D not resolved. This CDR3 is CASSVARSTSTDTQYF. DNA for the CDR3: TGTGCCAGCAGCGTAGCACGGAGCACTAGCACAGATACGCAGTATTTT.